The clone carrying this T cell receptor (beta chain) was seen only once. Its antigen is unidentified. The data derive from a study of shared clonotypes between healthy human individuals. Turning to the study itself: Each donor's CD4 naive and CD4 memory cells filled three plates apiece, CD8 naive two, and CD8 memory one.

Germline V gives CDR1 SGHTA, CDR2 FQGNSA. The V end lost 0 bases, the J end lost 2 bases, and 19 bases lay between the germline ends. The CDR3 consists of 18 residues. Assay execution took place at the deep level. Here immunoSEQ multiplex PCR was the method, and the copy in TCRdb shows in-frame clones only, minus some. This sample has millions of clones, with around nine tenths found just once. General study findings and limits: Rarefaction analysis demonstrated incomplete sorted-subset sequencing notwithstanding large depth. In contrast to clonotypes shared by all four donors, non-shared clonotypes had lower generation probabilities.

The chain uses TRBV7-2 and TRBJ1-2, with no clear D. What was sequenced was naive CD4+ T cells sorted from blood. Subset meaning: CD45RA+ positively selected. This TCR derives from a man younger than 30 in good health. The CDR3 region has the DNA TGTGCCAGCAGCTTAGCAGGGAAACCCGATACCCCCAACTATGGCTACACCTTC. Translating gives CASSLAGKPDTPNYGYTF.